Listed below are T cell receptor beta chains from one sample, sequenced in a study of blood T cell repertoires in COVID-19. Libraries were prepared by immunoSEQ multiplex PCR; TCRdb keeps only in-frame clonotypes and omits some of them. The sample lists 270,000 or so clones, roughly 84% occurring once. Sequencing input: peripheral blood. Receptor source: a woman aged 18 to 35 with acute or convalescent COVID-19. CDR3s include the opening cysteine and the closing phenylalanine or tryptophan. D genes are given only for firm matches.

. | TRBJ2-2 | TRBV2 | CASSPRGSGELFF
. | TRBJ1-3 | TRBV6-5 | CASSPGGVHTIYF
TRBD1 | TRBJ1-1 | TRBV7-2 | CASSLAGQVNTEAFF
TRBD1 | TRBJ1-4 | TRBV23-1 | CASSQTHSGTGGLEGEKLFF
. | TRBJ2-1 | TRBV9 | CASSPPLGLREHLSYNEQFF
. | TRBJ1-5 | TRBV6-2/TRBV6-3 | CASSYGQGQPQHF
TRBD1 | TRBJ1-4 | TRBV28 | CASSLGQGVWANEKLFF
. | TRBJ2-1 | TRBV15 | CAIQGFSYNEQFF
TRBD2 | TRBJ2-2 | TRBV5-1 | CASSGLAGTNTGELFF
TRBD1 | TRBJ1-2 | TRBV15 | CATSSDWTGLNYGYTF
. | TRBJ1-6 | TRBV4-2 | CASSQPGQSSYNSPLHF
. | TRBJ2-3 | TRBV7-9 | CASSPDYAFDTDTQYF
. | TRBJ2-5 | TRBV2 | CASRELGGRETQYF
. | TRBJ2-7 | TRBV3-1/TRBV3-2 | CASSQHRFEQYF
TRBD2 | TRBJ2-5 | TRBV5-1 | CASSEGGETQYF
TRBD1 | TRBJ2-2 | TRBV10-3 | CAISEAKNRGTGELFF
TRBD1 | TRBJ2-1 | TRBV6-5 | CASSPTGGGYNEQFF
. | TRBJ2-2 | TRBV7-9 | CASSLAGPPPGELFF
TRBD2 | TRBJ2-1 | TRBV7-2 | CASSPQGLAGANEQFF
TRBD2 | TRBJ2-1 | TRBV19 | CATAGGDFIYNEQFF
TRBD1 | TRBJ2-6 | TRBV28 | CASRTGTSGANVLTF
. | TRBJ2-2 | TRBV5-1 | CASSLSPPGQGDTGELFF
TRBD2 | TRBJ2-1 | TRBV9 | CASSVVGGRTYNEQFF
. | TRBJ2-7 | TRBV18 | CASSPPGGYSYEQYF
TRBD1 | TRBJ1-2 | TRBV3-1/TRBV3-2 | CASSQGTGGRGYTF
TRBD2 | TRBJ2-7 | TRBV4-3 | CASSQTSGGPYEQYF
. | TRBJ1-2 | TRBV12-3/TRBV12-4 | CASSAGNGYTF
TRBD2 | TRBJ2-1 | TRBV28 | CASSPGLAGPYNEQFF
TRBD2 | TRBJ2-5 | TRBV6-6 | CASSSGLAGVETQYF